This note documents a single T cell receptor beta chain sequence. What it binds is not known. This entry is derived from a study of blood T cells in healthy people across ages. Study-wide results and limits: What prevented conclusive comparison of naive and antigen-experienced cells was that PBMCs were unsorted.

The second PCR ran about 6 to 11 cycles with a sample-barcoded 5' primer and J-beta primers. Per sample, CDR3-containing paired-end reads numbered at least 2.5 million. TCRdb independently ran MiXCR on the 5' RACE reads; one entry per CDR3 protein. Of about 840,000 distinct CDR3 sequences in the sample, roughly 28% were seen once. V was pared by 1 base and J by 8 bases, with 5 bases of the junction left unmatched. Looked up from germline, CDR1 is MGHRA and CDR2 is YSYEKL. The CDR3 loop spans 15 amino acids. The sample was also reused in another study, on T cells of mothers and their children.

The rearrangement joins TRBV4-1 to TRBJ2-1; 10 positions match TRBD2. The sequence derives from a woman aged 40 to 50 in good health. Sequenced material: blood. The CDR3 DNA reads TGCGCCAGCAGCCAAGGCCTTAGCGGGGGGTATGAGCAGTTCTTC. Protein: CASSQGLSGGYEQFF.